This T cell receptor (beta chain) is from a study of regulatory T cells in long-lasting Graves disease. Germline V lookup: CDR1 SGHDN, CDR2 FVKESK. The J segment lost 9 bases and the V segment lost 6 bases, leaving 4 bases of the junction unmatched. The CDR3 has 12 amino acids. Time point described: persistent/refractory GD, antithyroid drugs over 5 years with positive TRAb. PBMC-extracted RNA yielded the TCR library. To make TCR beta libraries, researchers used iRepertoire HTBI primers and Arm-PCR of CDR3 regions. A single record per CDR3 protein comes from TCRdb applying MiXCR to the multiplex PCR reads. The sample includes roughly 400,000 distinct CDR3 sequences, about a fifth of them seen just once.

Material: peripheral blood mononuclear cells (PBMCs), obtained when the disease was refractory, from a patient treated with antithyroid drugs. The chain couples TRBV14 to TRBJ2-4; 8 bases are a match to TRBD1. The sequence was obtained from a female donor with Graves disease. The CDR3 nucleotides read TGTGCCAGCAGTGGACAGGGAGGCATTCAGTACTTC. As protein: CASSGQGGIQYF.